These T cell receptor beta chains were read from a single sample in a study of blood T cell repertoires in COVID-19. Generated by immunoSEQ multiplex PCR, the TCRdb table keeps only in-frame clones and is missing some. The sample holds about 67,000 clones; 85% to 90% are singletons and the top ten take about 5.7%. The sequencing sample was made of peripheral blood. The receptor set was obtained from a man over 45 with active COVID-19. Each CDR3 is given with its conserved first and last residue. The D gene is left open where the match is weak.

j_gene,d_gene,v_gene,CDR3nt,CDR3aa
TRBJ2-1,.,TRBV11-2,TGTGCCAGCAGCTTTAATCTAGCGAGCAAGTACAATGAGCAGTTCTTC,CASSFNLASKYNEQFF
TRBJ2-1,.,TRBV7-9,TGTGCCAGCAGCTTATTACAGTACAATGAGCAGTTCTTC,CASSLLQYNEQFF
TRBJ2-6,TRBD1,TRBV24-1,TGTGCCACCAGTGAGCCAGGGGGCTCTGGGGCCAACGTCCTGACTTTC,CATSEPGGSGANVLTF
TRBJ2-5,.,TRBV21-1,TGTGCCAGCAGCAAAGAAACGAGGCCGTGGGAGACCCAGTACTTC,CASSKETRPWETQYF
TRBJ2-7,.,TRBV9,TGTGCCAGCAGCGTAGGTTCGAGTAACTCCTACGAGCAGTACTTC,CASSVGSSNSYEQYF
TRBJ2-5,TRBD1,TRBV15,TGTGCCACCAGCAGACTGGGGACAGGATCGGAGACCCAGTACTTC,CATSRLGTGSETQYF
TRBJ2-7,TRBD1,TRBV7-9,TGTGCCAGCAGCTTTGGGTCAGGGGGCTCTTACGAGCAGTACTTC,CASSFGSGGSYEQYF
TRBJ2-1,.,TRBV6-5,TGTGCCAGCAGTCCAGTTTACGATAACAATGAGCAGTTCTTC,CASSPVYDNNEQFF
TRBJ2-2,TRBD1,TRBV6-1,TGTGCCAGCAGTGAAGGTCTTTGGACAGGGAGAGGCGGGGAGCTGTTTTTT,CASSEGLWTGRGGELFF
TRBJ2-7,.,TRBV28,TGTGCCAGCAGTTTCTCTGTTTCCTACGAGCAGTACTTC,CASSFSVSYEQYF